This T cell receptor (beta chain) came from a study of blood T cells in healthy people across ages. It was with a sample-barcoded 5' primer and a J-beta primer mix that a second PCR of about 7 to 12 cycles was run. TCRdb itself ran the 5' RACE reads through MiXCR, one entry per CDR3 protein. Of about 720,000 distinct CDR3 sequences in the sample, 20% to 25% were seen once. Study-wide results and limits: Older individuals had lower TCR beta diversity per million T cells (the decline was roughly linear). CMV status of donors was unknown, possibly confounding expanded clonotype changes.

A minimum of 6 micrograms of total RNA was extracted per sample. This clonotype has a handful of counts. Its antigen is currently unknown. The V gene's germline CDR1 is WSHSY and CDR2 SAAADI. V shed 4 bases and J shed 5 bases, with 9 bases lying between them. The CDR3 has 13 amino acids. In addition, the sample was reused for a study of T cells of mothers and their children. That paper notes: Related mother-child pairs showed slightly, non-significantly higher overlap than unrelated pairs.

Sequencing used blood. The origin of this receptor is a boy younger than 18 in good health. This chain joins TRBV10-2 and TRBJ2-1; no reliable D call. CDR3: CASSVKENNEQFF. The CDR3 region has the DNA TGCGCCAGCAGTGTAAAAGAGAACAATGAGCAGTTCTTC.